One sample yielded the 18 T cell receptor beta chains listed below, sequenced in a study of cytomegalovirus exposure and HLA in healthy donors (dated by TCRdb to 2016 to 2017). The library came from the immunoSEQ multiplex PCR assay. For the multiplex PCR, a mixture combining 60 forward primers for TCR Vbeta segments and 13 reverse primers for TCR Jbeta segments was used. This is the immuneACCESS table as TCRdb keeps it, with only in-frame sequences that have V and J called. A part of the clones is gone; compared with another copy, unresolved V genes explain less than half, and the rest is unexplained. This sample is represented by over 150,000 clones; 74% of them were singletons. The ten largest clones represent around 1.9% of the sample. Sequenced sample: PBMCs. These receptors were collected from a young man in good health and CMV-seronegative.

J is TRBJ2-1 and V is TRBV7-2, with 12 bases aligning to TRBD2. The V gene's germline CDR1 is SGHTA and CDR2 FQGNSA. The CDR3 sequence is 16 residues long. Trimming at V came to 5 bases and at J to 7 bases, leaving 9 bases not matched to a gene. In nucleotides, the CDR3 is TGTGCCAGCAGCCTACAAACTAGCGGGGGGCTGAATGAGCAGTTCTTC. Protein sequence: CASSLQTSGGLNEQFF. The variable domain in full, completed from reference TRBV7-2 and TRBJ2-1, reads GAGVSQSPSNKVTEKGKDVELRCDPISGHTALYWYRQSLGQGLEFLIYFQGNSAPDKSGLPSDRFSAERTGGSVSTLTIQRTQQEDSAVYLCASSLQTSGGLNEQFFGPGTRLTVL.

The chain recombines TRBV6-5 with TRBJ2-1; 7 bases align to TRBD2. The CDR3 covers 13 residues. With 2 bases clipped from V and 7 bases from J, the junction kept 2 bases outside the gene matches. Per germline, CDR1 MNHEY and CDR2 SVGAGI. CDR3 sequence reads: CASSYVSGNEQFF. Here the CDR3 DNA reads TGTGCCAGCAGTTACGTTAGCGGGAATGAGCAGTTCTTC.

The chain has TRBV29-1 and TRBJ1-2; D is possibly TRBD1 (5 bases). Between the trimmed V and J ends, which lost 7 bases and 0 bases, there was a span of 12 bases. CDR3 size: 13 residues. Germline V gene sequence: CDR1 SQVTM, CDR2 ANQGSEA. CDR3 sequence reads: CSGGDSSNYGYTF. In nucleotides, the CDR3 is TGCAGCGGGGGCGACAGTTCTAACTATGGCTACACCTTC.

The chain combines TRBV15 with TRBJ2-1; 12 bases are a match to TRBD2. Trimming took 3 bases from V and 5 from J; bases not matched to a gene: 14. Germline V gene sequence: CDR1 LNHNV, CDR2 YYDKDF (reference sequence). The CDR3 contains 19 residues. This CDR3 is CATSSPDRPSGGGDNEQFF. The CDR3 nucleotides are TGTGCCACCAGCAGTCCGGACAGGCCTAGCGGGGGGGGAGACAATGAGCAGTTCTTC.

The chain carries TRBV19 and TRBJ2-1; D possibly corresponds to TRBD1 (5 bases). Trimming removed 8 bases from V and 0 bases from J, with 11 bases in between. There are 14 residues in the CDR3. Germline-derived CDR1 and CDR2 are LNHDA and SQIVND (reference sequence). The CDR3 reads CASVDQGSYNEQFF. In DNA form, the CDR3 reads TGTGCCAGTGTTGACCAGGGCTCCTACAATGAGCAGTTCTTC.

The table lists this clone with a few counts. V usage is TRBV27 and J usage is TRBJ1-1; D is perhaps TRBD1 (6 bases). Trimming cost V 3 bases and J 7 bases, with 9 bases left between them. Germline assignment: CDR1 MNHEY and CDR2 SMNVEV (reference sequence). The CDR3 is 12 residues long. In nucleotides, the CDR3 is TGTGCCAGCAGTTTTGTCAGGGGTGAAGCTTTCTTT. Translated, it gives CASSFVRGEAFF.

The rearrangement uses TRBV28 and TRBJ2-3; D is uncertain. V dropped 6 bases and J dropped 0 bases, with 19 bases sitting between them. This CDR3 has 17 amino acids. Looked up from germline, CDR1 is MDHEN and CDR2 is SYDVKM. The CDR3 nucleotides read TGTGCCAGCAGCTCACCCCGAGGCGTTCATAGCACAGATACGCAGTATTTT. This codes for CASSSPRGVHSTDTQYF.

CDR3 nucleotides: TGTGCCAGTAGTATAGATCTGAGGCCGGGGGTTCTTTACAATGAGCAGTTCTTC. Amino acid sequence: CASSIDLRPGVLYNEQFF. This chain uses TRBV19 with TRBJ2-1, with D possibly TRBD2 on 6 matching bases. The CDR3 is 18 amino acids. Trimming cost V 0 bases and J 4 bases, with 19 bases left between them. Per germline, CDR1 LNHDA and CDR2 SQIVND (reference sequence).

The chain uses TRBV5-4 and TRBJ2-3; 13 bases align to TRBD2. This CDR3 is built from 17 residues. Germline V CDR1 and CDR2: SGHNT, YYREEE (reference sequence). J was trimmed by 6 bases and V by 5 bases; bases with no gene match: 12. CDR3: CASRLELAGGRGDTQYF. The CDR3 coding sequence is TGTGCCAGCAGGCTCGAACTAGCGGGGGGGCGAGGCGATACGCAGTATTTT.

The V call is TRBV29-1, the J call TRBJ2-7, with 8 bases aligning to TRBD1. V lost 4 bases, J lost 0 bases, and 5 bases stayed unmatched. The CDR3 covers 14 residues. Germline CDR1 is SQVTM and CDR2 is ANQGSEA. This chain's CDR3 is CSVVRDRISYEQYF. The CDR3 region has the DNA TGCAGCGTTGTAAGGGACAGGATCTCCTACGAGCAGTACTTC.

The V call is TRBV5-4, the J call TRBJ2-7; D may be TRBD2 (5 bases). The CDR3 contains 13 residues. Trimming removed 4 bases from V and 6 bases from J, with 14 bases in between. Per germline, CDR1 SGHNT and CDR2 YYREEE (reference sequence). The CDR3 reads CASSRADGPEQYF. CDR3 in DNA: TGTGCCAGCAGCCGAGCGGACGGTCCCGAGCAGTACTTC.

The genes are TRBV21-1 and TRBJ1-1; the table's D call of TRBD1 was not tested on the DNA. TRBV21-1 is designated a pseudogene. The CDR3 length is 18 residues. The CDR3 nucleotides read TGTGCCAGCAGCGGCGGTTCCGAGGACAGCCAACGATACACTGAAGCTTTCTTT. Residues: CASSGGSEDSQRYTEAFF.

This clone was seen once. This chain connects TRBV7-9 to TRBJ2-1; TRBD1 matches 7 bases. The CDR3 has 13 residues. V was pared by 5 bases and J by 12 bases, with 10 bases of the junction left unmatched. Per germline, CDR1 SEHNR and CDR2 FQNEAQ (reference sequence). As DNA, the CDR3 is TGTGCCAGCAGCAGACAGGGTCCCGATAGGCAGTTCTTC. It yields the protein CASSRQGPDRQFF.

This clone was counted once. The rearrangement joins TRBV27 to TRBJ2-7, with D perhaps TRBD1 (5 bases). Looked up from germline, CDR1 is MNHEY and CDR2 is SMNVEV (reference sequence). V was trimmed by 5 bases and J by 4 bases, leaving 12 bases between them. This CDR3 contains 13 residues. DNA of the CDR3: TGTGCCAGCAGTCCAACAGGTGGATACGAGCAGTACTTC. Amino acid sequence: CASSPTGGYEQYF.

In this sample, this clone turned up a few times. The V and J genes are TRBV4-3 and TRBJ2-3; 7 positions agree with TRBD2. The CDR3 runs to 15 residues. With 0 bases clipped from V and 3 bases from J, the junction kept 3 bases outside the gene matches. CDR1 is LGHNA and CDR2 is YSLEER in the germline V gene. CDR3 protein: CASSQELARTDTQYF. CDR3 in DNA: TGCGCCAGCAGCCAAGAACTAGCGCGAACAGATACGCAGTATTTT.

This clone was picked up one time. The genes are TRBV7-8 and TRBJ1-1; TRBD1 matches at 7 bases. The CDR3 spans 14 residues. Germline V gives CDR1 SGHVS, CDR2 FQNEAQ. Trimming removed 6 bases from V and 3 bases from J; junction bases left unmatched: 7. Here the CDR3 DNA reads TGTGCCAGCAGGCCACGGACAGGTTACACTGAAGCTTTCTTT. It yields the protein CASRPRTGYTEAFF.

The chain has TRBV6-1 and TRBJ1-1; D gene ambiguous. Germline loops: CDR1 MNHNS, CDR2 SASEGT. Trimming pared 3 bases from V and 1 base from J, leaving 6 bases between. The CDR3 is 13 residues long. As DNA, the CDR3 is TGTGCCAGCAGTGATGGAGCGAACACTGAAGCTTTCTTT. This encodes CASSDGANTEAFF.

The genes are TRBV5-6 and TRBJ2-1, with 9 nucleotides matching TRBD1. The V gene's germline CDR1 is SGHDT and CDR2 YYEEEE. The length of the CDR3 is 17 residues. After removal of 4 bases from V and 12 bases from J, the junction contained 20 bases not matched to a gene. In DNA form, the CDR3 reads TGTGCCAGCAGCCCGGGACAGGGAGTGGTTGCGTTTGGTGGGCAGTTCTTC. Its translation is CASSPGQGVVAFGGQFF.